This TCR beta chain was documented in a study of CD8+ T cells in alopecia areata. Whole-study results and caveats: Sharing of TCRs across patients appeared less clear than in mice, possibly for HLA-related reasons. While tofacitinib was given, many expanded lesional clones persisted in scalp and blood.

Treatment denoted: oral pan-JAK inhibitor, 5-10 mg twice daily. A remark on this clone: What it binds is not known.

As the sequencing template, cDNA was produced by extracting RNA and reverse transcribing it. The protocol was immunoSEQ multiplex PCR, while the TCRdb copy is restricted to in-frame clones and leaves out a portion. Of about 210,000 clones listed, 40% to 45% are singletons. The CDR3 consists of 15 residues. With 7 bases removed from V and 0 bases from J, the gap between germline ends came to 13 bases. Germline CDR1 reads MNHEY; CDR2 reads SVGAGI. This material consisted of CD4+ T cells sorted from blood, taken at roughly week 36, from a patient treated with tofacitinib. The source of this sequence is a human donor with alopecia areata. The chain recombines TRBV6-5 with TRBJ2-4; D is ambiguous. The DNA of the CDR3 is TGTGCCAGCAAAGATGGCACCCTAGCCAAAAACATTCAGTACTTC. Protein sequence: CASKDGTLAKNIQYF.